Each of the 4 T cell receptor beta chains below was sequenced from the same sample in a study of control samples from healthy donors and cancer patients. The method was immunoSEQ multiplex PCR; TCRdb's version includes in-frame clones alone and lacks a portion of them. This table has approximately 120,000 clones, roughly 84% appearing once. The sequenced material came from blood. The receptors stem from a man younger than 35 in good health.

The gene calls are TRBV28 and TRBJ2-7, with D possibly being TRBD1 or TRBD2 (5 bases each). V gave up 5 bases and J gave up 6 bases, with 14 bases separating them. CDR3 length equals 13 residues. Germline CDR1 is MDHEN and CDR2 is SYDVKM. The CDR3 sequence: CASSSPGTPEQYF. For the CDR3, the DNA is TGTGCCAGCAGTAGCCCCGGGACGCCCGAGCAGTACTTC. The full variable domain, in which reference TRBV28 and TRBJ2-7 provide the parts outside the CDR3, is DVKVTQSSRYLVKRTGEKVFLECVQDMDHENMFWYRQDPGLGLRLIYFSYDVKMKEKGDIPEGYSVSREKKERFSLILESASTNQTSMYLCASSSPGTPEQYFGPGTRLTVT.

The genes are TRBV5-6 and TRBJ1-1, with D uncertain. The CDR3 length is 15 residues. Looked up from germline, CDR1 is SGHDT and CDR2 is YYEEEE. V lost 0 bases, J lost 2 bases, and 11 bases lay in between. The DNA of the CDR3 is TGTGCCAGCAGCTTGGATCCCCAACTAAACACTGAAGCTTTCTTT. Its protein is CASSLDPQLNTEAFF.

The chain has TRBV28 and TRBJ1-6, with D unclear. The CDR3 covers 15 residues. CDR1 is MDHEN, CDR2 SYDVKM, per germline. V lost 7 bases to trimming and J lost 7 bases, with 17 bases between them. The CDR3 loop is CASTPYGIRNSPLHF. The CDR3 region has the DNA TGTGCCAGCACCCCGTACGGGATTCGGAATTCACCCCTCCACTTT.

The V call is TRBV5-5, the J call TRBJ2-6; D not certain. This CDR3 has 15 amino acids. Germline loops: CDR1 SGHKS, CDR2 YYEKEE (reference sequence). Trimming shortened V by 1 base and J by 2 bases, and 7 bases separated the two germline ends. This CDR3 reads CASSLQGTGANVLTF. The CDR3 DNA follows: TGTGCCAGCAGCTTGCAAGGGACTGGGGCCAACGTCCTGACTTTC.